The rows below give T cell receptor beta chains drawn from one sample of a study of T cell repertoires in cytomegalovirus infection. TCRdb called the reads again in MiXCR, with one record for every CDR3 protein. The repertoire holds about 600,000 distinct CDR3 sequences, approximately 25% seen once, with 8% in the top ten. Sequencing input: CD8+ T cells from PBMCs. Source of these receptors: a human donor in good health (CMV status not recorded). Some clones in this sample may be carry-over from other donors' samples. The CDR3 runs from the conserved cysteine through the conserved F or W. D genes are given only for firm matches. Size tells how often a clone was seen (once, few, many) or the class of an expanded clone, and some rows leave it out.

CASSYSDAARELFF | TGTGCCAGCAGTTACTCCGACGCGGCGAGGGAGCTGTTTTTT | - | TRBJ2-2 | TRBV6-2/TRBV6-3 | -
CASSLDDRSNYGYTF | TGTGCCAGCAGCTTAGATGACAGGTCTAACTATGGCTACACCTTC | - | TRBJ1-2 | TRBV7-9 | once
CASSVTGMKETQYF | TGTGCCAGCAGTGTTACAGGGATGAAAGAGACCCAGTACTTC | - | TRBJ2-5 | TRBV6-2/TRBV6-3 | -
CASSVGRTGGSNEQFF | TGTGCCAGTAGCGTAGGGCGGACAGGGGGCTCGAATGAGCAGTTCTTC | TRBD1 | TRBJ2-1 | TRBV9 | -
CASSYSWSGAGNEQFF | TGTGCCAGCAGTTACTCTTGGTCAGGGGCTGGAAATGAGCAGTTCTTC | - | TRBJ2-1 | TRBV6-2/TRBV6-3 | -
CASSYGMGLRYNEQFF | TGTGCCAGCAGTTACGGAATGGGGCTTCGCTACAATGAGCAGTTCTTC | - | TRBJ2-1 | TRBV6-5 | many
CSVGRSGLPNYGYTF | TGCAGCGTTGGAAGGTCGGGCCTACCTAACTATGGCTACACCTTC | - | TRBJ1-2 | TRBV29-1 | few
CASGAPGQGADNEQFF | TGTGCCAGCGGGGCCCCGGGACAGGGGGCGGACAATGAGCAGTTCTTC | TRBD1 | TRBJ2-1 | TRBV5-4 | -
CASSIAPLGGFNTEAFF | TGTGCCAGCAGCATAGCCCCCCTAGGAGGTTTTAACACTGAAGCTTTCTTT | - | TRBJ1-1 | TRBV7-6 | few
CASHWTGNTEAFF | TGTGCCAGCCATTGGACCGGGAACACTGAAGCTTTCTTT | - | TRBJ1-1 | TRBV6-2/TRBV6-3 | -
CASSISLEANYGYTF | TGTGCCAGTTCCATCTCCTTAGAGGCGAACTATGGCTACACCTTC | - | TRBJ1-2 | TRBV19 | -
CASSLELGQGDTGELFF | TGTGCCAGCAGCTTAGAGTTGGGTCAGGGAGATACCGGGGAGCTGTTTTTT | - | TRBJ2-2 | TRBV7-8 | many
CASYGGRANTGELFF | TGTGCCAGTTACGGGGGGCGCGCGAACACCGGGGAGCTGTTTTTT | - | TRBJ2-2 | TRBV6-2/TRBV6-3 | -
CASSDPGGSTDTQYF | TGTGCCAGCAGCGATCCGGGGGGGAGCACAGATACGCAGTATTTT | TRBD2 | TRBJ2-3 | TRBV9 | few
CSAREGGFYNSPLHF | TGCAGTGCTAGAGAAGGCGGATTCTATAATTCACCCCTCCACTTT | - | TRBJ1-6 | TRBV20-1 | -
CSARDRGSSYEQYF | TGCAGTGCTAGAGATCGCGGGAGCTCCTACGAGCAGTACTTC | TRBD2 | TRBJ2-7 | TRBV20-1 | -
CASSGGTSETQYF | TGTGCCAGCAGTGGCGGGACTTCCGAGACCCAGTACTTC | - | TRBJ2-5 | TRBV12-3/TRBV12-4 | -
CASSHYEQYF | TGTGCCAGCAGTCATTACGAGCAGTACTTC | - | TRBJ2-7 | TRBV6-1 | -
CASSHGLAGGRNIQYF | TGTGCCAGCAGCCATGGACTAGCGGGGGGCCGAAACATTCAGTACTTC | TRBD2 | TRBJ2-4 | TRBV14 | -
CASYEGRDGYTF | TGTGCCAGCTATGAGGGGAGGGATGGCTACACCTTC | - | TRBJ1-2 | TRBV6-5 | few
CATSRDLLSASYGYTF | TGTGCCACCAGCAGAGATCTCCTCAGCGCCAGCTATGGCTACACCTTC | - | TRBJ1-2 | TRBV15 | few
CASGLVLPGPRDTEAFF | TGTGCTAGTGGTTTGGTGTTACCGGGCCCCAGGGACACTGAAGCTTTCTTT | - | TRBJ1-1 | TRBV12-5 | many
CASHRQGDGSYEQYF | TGTGCCAGCCACCGACAGGGGGATGGGTCCTACGAGCAGTACTTC | TRBD1 | TRBJ2-7 | TRBV2 | -
CASSLMGHANYGYTF | TGTGCCAGCAGTTTAATGGGCCACGCTAACTATGGCTACACCTTC | - | TRBJ1-2 | TRBV28 | few